The sequence of this TCR beta chain was determined in a study of regulatory T cells in long-lasting Graves disease. Turning to the study itself: It was over 5 years of antithyroid drugs, with positive TSH receptor antibodies, that meant persistent Graves' disease.

This sample's time point: persistent/refractory GD, antithyroid drugs over 5 years with positive TRAb. Preparation of the TCR library used RNA extracted from PBMCs. Trimming took 3 bases from V and 0 from J; bases not matched to a gene: 6. CDR3 length equals 17 residues. The germline CDR1 and CDR2 sequences are SGDLS and YYNGEE. Libraries of TCR beta came from iRepertoire HTBI primers plus Arm-PCR of CDR3 regions. One entry per CDR3 protein results from TCRdb running MiXCR on the multiplex PCR reads. Among about 430,000 distinct CDR3 sequences, over 20% were seen once, and the ten largest hold around an eighth.

Here the sequenced sample was peripheral blood mononuclear cells (PBMCs), taken when the disease was refractory, from a patient treated with antithyroid drugs. This sequence was found in a female donor with Graves disease. J is TRBJ2-6 and V is TRBV9; 7 bases map to TRBD1. CDR3 nucleotides: TGTGCCAGCAGCGAGACAGGGAGCCACTCTGGGGCCAACGTCCTGACTTTC. This codes for CASSETGSHSGANVLTF.